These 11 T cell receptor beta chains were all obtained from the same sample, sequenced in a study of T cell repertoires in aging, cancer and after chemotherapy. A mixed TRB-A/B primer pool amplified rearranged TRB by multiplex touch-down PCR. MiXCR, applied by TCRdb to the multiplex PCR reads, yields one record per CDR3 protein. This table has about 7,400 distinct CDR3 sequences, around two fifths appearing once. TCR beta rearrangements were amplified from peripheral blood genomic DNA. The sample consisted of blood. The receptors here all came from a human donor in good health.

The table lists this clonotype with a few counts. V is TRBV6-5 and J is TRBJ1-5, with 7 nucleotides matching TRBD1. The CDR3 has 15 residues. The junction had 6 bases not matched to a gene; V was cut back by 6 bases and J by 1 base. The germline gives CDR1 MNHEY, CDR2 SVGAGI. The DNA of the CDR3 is TGTGCCAGCAGGACAGGGTCGGCGAGCAATCAGCCCCAGCATTTT. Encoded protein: CASRTGSASNQPQHF.

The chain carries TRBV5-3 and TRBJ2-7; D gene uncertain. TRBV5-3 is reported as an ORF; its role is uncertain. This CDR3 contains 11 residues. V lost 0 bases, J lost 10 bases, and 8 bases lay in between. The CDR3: CARSLVGLQYF. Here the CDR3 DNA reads TGTGCCAGAAGCTTGGTTGGGTTACAGTACTTC.

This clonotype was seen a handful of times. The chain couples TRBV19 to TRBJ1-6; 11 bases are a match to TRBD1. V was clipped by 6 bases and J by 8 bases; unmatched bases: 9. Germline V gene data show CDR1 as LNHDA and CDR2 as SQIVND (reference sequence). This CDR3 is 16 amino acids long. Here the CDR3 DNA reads TGTGCCAGTAGAAGCGGACAGGGGGCTTTTCATTCACCCCTCCACTTT. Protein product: CASRSGQGAFHSPLHF.

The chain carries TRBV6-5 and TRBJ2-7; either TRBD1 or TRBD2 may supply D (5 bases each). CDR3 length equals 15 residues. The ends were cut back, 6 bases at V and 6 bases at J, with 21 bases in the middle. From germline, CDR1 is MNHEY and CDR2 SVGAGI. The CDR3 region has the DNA TGTGCCAGCAGCCGCACCGGGACGACCGGGATCGAGCAGTACTTC. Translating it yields CASSRTGTTGIEQYF.

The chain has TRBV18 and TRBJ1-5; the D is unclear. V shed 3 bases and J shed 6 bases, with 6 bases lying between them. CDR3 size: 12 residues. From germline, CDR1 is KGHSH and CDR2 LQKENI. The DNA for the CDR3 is TGTGCCAGCTCACCGGAGGGTCAGCCCCAGCATTTT. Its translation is CASSPEGQPQHF.

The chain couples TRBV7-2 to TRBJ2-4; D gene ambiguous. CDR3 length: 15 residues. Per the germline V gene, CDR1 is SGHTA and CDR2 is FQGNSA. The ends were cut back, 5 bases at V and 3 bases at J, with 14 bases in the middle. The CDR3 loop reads CASSPPSIGKNIQYF. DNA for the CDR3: TGTGCCAGCAGCCCTCCCAGCATCGGCAAAAACATTCAGTACTTC.

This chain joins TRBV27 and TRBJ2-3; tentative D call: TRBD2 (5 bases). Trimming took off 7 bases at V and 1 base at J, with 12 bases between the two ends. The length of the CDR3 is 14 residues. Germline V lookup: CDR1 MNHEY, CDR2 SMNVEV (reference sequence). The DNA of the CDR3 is TGTGCCAGCACCTTTTCAGCGGGCACAGATACGCAGTATTTT. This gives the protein CASTFSAGTDTQYF.

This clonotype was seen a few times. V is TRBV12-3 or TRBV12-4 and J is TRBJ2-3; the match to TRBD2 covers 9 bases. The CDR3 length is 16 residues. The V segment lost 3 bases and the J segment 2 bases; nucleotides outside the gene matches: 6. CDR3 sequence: CASSLMLAGPTDTQYF. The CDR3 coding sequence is TGTGCCAGCAGTTTGATGCTAGCGGGACCCACAGATACGCAGTATTTT.

CDR3 sequence reads: CASRNGGRNTGELFF. The DNA of the CDR3 is TGCGCCAGCAGGAACGGGGGCCGGAACACCGGGGAGCTGTTTTTT. V and J are TRBV10-1 and TRBJ2-2, with D perhaps being TRBD1 or TRBD2 (6 bases each). V lost 6 bases, J lost 1 base, and 12 bases lay in between. CDR1 is WNHNN and CDR2 is SYGVQD in the germline V gene (reference sequence). The CDR3 is 15 residues long.

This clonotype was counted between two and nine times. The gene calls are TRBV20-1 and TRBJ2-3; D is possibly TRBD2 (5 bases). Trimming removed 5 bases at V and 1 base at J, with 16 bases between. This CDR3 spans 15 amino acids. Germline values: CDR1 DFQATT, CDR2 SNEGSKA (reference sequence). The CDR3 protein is CSAPSAGWGTDTQYF. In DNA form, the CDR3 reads TGCAGTGCTCCCTCGGCGGGCTGGGGCACAGATACGCAGTATTTT.

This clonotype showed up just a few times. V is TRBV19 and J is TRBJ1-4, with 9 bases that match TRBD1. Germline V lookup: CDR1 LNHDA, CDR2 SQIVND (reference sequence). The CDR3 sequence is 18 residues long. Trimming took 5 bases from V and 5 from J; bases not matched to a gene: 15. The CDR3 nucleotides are TGTGCCAGTAGTCCCTACCGGGACAGGGCGAGGCCAAATGAAAAACTGTTTTTT. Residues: CASSPYRDRARPNEKLFF. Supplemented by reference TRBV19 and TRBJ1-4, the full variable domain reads DGGITQSPKYLFRKEGQNVTLSCEQNLNHDAMYWYRQDPGQGLRLIYYSQIVNDFQKGDIAEGYSVSREKKESFPLTVTSAQKNPTAFYLCASSPYRDRARPNEKLFFGSGTQLSVL.